Following are 23 T cell receptor beta chains from one sample sequenced in a study of prognosis after radiotherapy for stage I lung cancer. Genomic DNA was the source, and TCR beta CDR3 was amplified from it by two-round multiplex PCR. Amplification during the initial PCR round employed primers specific to each TRBV and TRBJ gene. TCRdb redid the calling of the multiplex PCR reads with MiXCR, one entry per CDR3 protein. The data show about 28,000 distinct CDR3 sequences, around 31% seen once. The source was PBMCs, collected before or after stereotactic body radiation therapy (not recorded which). The receptors come from a donor aged 50 or older with non-small cell lung cancer.

This clonotype appeared many times. The chain carries TRBV6-5 and TRBJ2-6; 7 positions agree with TRBD1. CDR1 and CDR2 (germline): MNHEY, SVGAGI. Unmatched junction bases numbered 8, after V lost 2 bases and J lost 4 bases. This CDR3 has 17 residues. CDR3 region: CASSYPTGIDGANVLTF. CDR3 nucleotide sequence: TGTGCCAGCAGTTACCCGACAGGGATTGACGGGGCCAACGTCCTGACTTTC.

This clonotype came up many times. The rearrangement joins TRBV7-8 to TRBJ1-4, with a tentative D call TRBD1 (6 bases). V lost 2 bases, J lost 5 bases, and 9 bases lay in between. The CDR3 has 14 residues. The germline V gene has CDR1 SGHVS and CDR2 FQNEAQ. The CDR3: CASSLTGQNEKLFF. For the CDR3, the DNA is TGTGCCAGCAGCTTAACGGGACAAAATGAAAAACTGTTTTTT.

A remark on this clonotype: The junction shows a germline mismatch at one end, possibly a read error. The J gene is TRBJ2-7, the V gene TRBV6-1; 7 bases are a match to TRBD1. Germline loops: CDR1 MNHNS, CDR2 SASEGT. This CDR3 comprises 15 residues. The CDR3 DNA follows: TGTGCCAGCATCGACGAGGGGGCGAGCTCCTACGATCAGTACTTC. Amino acid sequence: CASIDEGASSYDQYF.

V is TRBV18 and J is TRBJ1-4; D is uncertain. Per germline, CDR1 KGHSH and CDR2 LQKENI. The CDR3 has 14 amino acids. With 3 bases removed from V and 6 bases from J, the gap between germline ends came to 11 bases. For the CDR3, the DNA is TGTGCCAGCTCACCGGGGTGGGCCGATGAAAAACTGTTTTTT. Translated, it gives CASSPGWADEKLFF.

This clonotype was counted ten times or more. The gene calls are TRBV5-1 and TRBJ1-1, with D unresolved. Trimming pared 0 bases from V and 4 bases from J, leaving 13 bases between. CDR1 is SGHRS and CDR2 is YFSETQ in the germline V gene. CDR3 length equals 15 residues. CDR3 DNA: TGCGCCAGCAGCTTGGGGAGGGTGCAGTCCACTGAAGCTTTCTTT. Protein: CASSLGRVQSTEAFF.

The chain has TRBV20-1 and TRBJ1-2; tentatively, D is TRBD1 (5 bases). The CDR3 is made up of 14 amino acids. Germline V gene sequence: CDR1 DFQATT, CDR2 SNEGSKA (reference sequence). V dropped 3 bases and J dropped 3 bases, with 14 bases sitting between them. CDR3 DNA sequence: TGCAGTGCTAGTGGGGGGTTAAGGCACTATGGCTACACCTTC. It yields the protein CSASGGLRHYGYTF.

Worth noting for this clonotype: A far larger clone is just one base off, so this is likely a read error. The chain links TRBV11-2 to TRBJ1-1, with D maybe TRBD1 (6 bases). The ends were cut back, 3 bases at V and 6 bases at J, with 17 bases in the middle. Germline CDR1 and CDR2: SGHAT and FQNNGV. The CDR3 sequence is 15 residues long. CDR3 sequence reads: CASSFDEGGNSEAFF. The CDR3 DNA reads TGTGCCAGCAGCTTTGATGAGGGGGGGAATTCTGAAGCTTTCTTT. The entire variable domain, with the rest obtained from reference TRBV11-2 and TRBJ1-1, is as follows: EAGVAQSPRYKIIEKRQSVAFWCNPISGHATLYWYQQILGQGPKLLIQFQNNGVVDDSQLPKDRFSAERLKGVDSTLKIQPAKLEDSAVYLCASSFDEGGNSEAFFGQGTRLTVV.

This clonotype has a count of ten or more. The chain carries TRBV6-1 and TRBJ1-2; possibly TRBD1 for D (5 bases). Per germline, CDR1 MNHNS and CDR2 SASEGT. CDR3 length: 12 amino acids. Trimming took 7 bases from V and 8 from J, leaving 14 bases between them. In DNA, the CDR3 is TGTGCCAGCATTCGGGACTTGGCGGGCTACACCTTC. It encodes CASIRDLAGYTF.

This clonotype was seen at least ten times. The V call is TRBV11-1, the J call TRBJ1-4; D gene uncertain. Per germline, CDR1 SGHAT and CDR2 FQDESV (reference sequence). The CDR3 is 15 residues long. Trimming cost V 2 bases and J 8 bases, with 15 bases left between them. CDR3 in DNA: TGTGCCAGCAGCTTAACCAAGGTCGGCGGGGAAAAACTGTTTTTT. Its protein product is CASSLTKVGGEKLFF.

This clonotype was found many times. The gene calls are TRBV18 and TRBJ2-2; D possibly corresponds to TRBD1 (5 bases). The CDR3 runs 16 residues. Between the trimmed V and J ends, which lost 2 bases and 1 base, there was a span of 11 bases. Germline assignment: CDR1 KGHSH and CDR2 LQKENI. The CDR3 DNA reads TGTGCCAGCTCACCAACCCCCCAGGGGAACACCGGGGAGCTGTTTTTT. Translation gives CASSPTPQGNTGELFF.

This clonotype occurred many times. The chain carries TRBV7-9 and TRBJ2-7; 7 bases match TRBD1. Germline CDR1 SEHNR, CDR2 FQNEAQ (reference sequence). CDR3 length equals 13 residues. J was trimmed by 8 bases and V by 5 bases; bases with no gene match: 9. CDR3 sequence: CASSQSGQLQQYF. The CDR3 nucleotides are TGTGCCAGCAGCCAATCGGGACAGCTTCAGCAGTACTTC.

This clonotype was counted at least ten times. The chain couples TRBV12-3 or TRBV12-4 to TRBJ1-4; D is undetermined. There are 11 residues in the CDR3. Trimming took 2 bases from V and 5 from J, leaving 0 bases between them. The chain's CDR3 is CASSLNEKLFF. The CDR3 DNA sequence: TGTGCCAGCAGTTTAAATGAAAAACTGTTTTTT.

This clonotype was detected many times. J is TRBJ2-1 and V is TRBV19, with 13 positions matching TRBD2. The CDR3 runs to 17 residues. In germline, CDR1 is LNHDA, CDR2 SQIVND (reference sequence). The V segment lost 3 bases and the J segment 0 bases; nucleotides outside the gene matches: 2. The CDR3 nucleotides read TGTGCCAGTAGTATGACTAGCGGGAGGCACTCCTACAATGAGCAGTTCTTC. Translating it yields CASSMTSGRHSYNEQFF.

This clonotype was recorded at least ten times. The chain is built from TRBV7-9 and TRBJ1-6; D remains ambiguous. The CDR3 extends over 14 amino acids. Trimming removed 1 base from V and 8 bases from J, with 9 bases in between. Germline V gene sequence: CDR1 SEHNR, CDR2 FQNEAQ (reference sequence). CDR3 nucleotides: TGTGCCAGCAGCTTAGGGCTCGAGCATTCACCCCTCCACTTT. Residues: CASSLGLEHSPLHF. Full variable domain (outside the CDR3, taken from reference TRBV7-9 and TRBJ1-6): DTGVSQNPRHKITKRGQNVTFRCDPISEHNRLYWYRQTLGQGPEFLTYFQNEAQLEKSRLLSDRFSAERPKGSFSTLEIQRTEQGDSAMYLCASSLGLEHSPLHFGNGTRLTVT.

Details on this clonotype: Since a much larger clone is just one base distant, this may be a read error. This chain links TRBV19 with TRBJ2-1; 8 nucleotides line up with TRBD1. This CDR3 comprises 15 residues. CDR1 is LNHDA, CDR2 SQIVND, per germline (reference sequence). The J segment lost 4 bases and the V segment lost 11 bases, leaving 13 bases of the junction unmatched. This CDR3 reads CAGERGQGFYNEQFF. The CDR3 bases are TGTGCCGGTGAGCGTGGACAGGGTTTTTACAATGAGCAGTTCTTC.

The sample holds many counts of this clonotype. This sequence joins TRBV5-5 and TRBJ2-5; TRBD1 aligns across 8 bases. The J segment lost 9 bases and the V segment lost 4 bases, leaving 14 bases of the junction unmatched. Germline CDR1 is SGHKS and CDR2 is YYEKEE (reference sequence). The CDR3 covers 15 residues. The CDR3 DNA is TGTGCCAGCAGCATCCGCCGACAGGGGATTATGGCCCAGTACTTC. Translating it yields CASSIRRQGIMAQYF. Combining the CDR3 with reference TRBV5-5 and TRBJ2-5 gives the whole variable domain DAGVTQSPTHLIKTRGQQVTLRCSPISGHKSVSWYQQVLGQGPQFIFQYYEKEERGRGNFPDRFSARQFPNYSSELNVNALLLGDSALYLCASSIRRQGIMAQYFGPGTRLLVL.

Comments on this clonotype: No conserved phenylalanine or tryptophan ends this CDR3, so it is likely a read error. The chain employs TRBV6-1 and TRBJ2-1; 7 bases line up with TRBD2. The V gene end was trimmed by 5 bases and the J gene end by 3 bases; junction bases not matched to a gene: 4. From germline, CDR1 is MNHNS and CDR2 SASEGT. The CDR3 length is 14 residues. CDR3 DNA sequence: TGTGCCAGCAGTCCGGGACTATACTACAATGAGCAGTTCTCC. It specifies CASSPGLYYNEQFS.

A few counts support this clonotype. With a much larger clone just one base away, this may be a read error. The chain recombines TRBV29-1 with TRBJ2-7; D gene uncertain. This CDR3 has 12 amino acids. V was trimmed by 0 bases and J by 3 bases, leaving 6 bases between them. CDR1 is SQVTM, CDR2 ANQGSEA, per germline. The CDR3 reads CSVEEGIYEQYF. In DNA, the CDR3 is TGCAGCGTTGAAGAGGGGATCTACGAGCAGTACTTC.

At least ten counts were recorded for this clonotype. This may be a read error, as it is one base from a much larger clone. The chain is built from TRBV14 and TRBJ1-6, with D uncertain. V was cut by 8 bases and J by 6 bases, with 14 bases left in between. CDR3 length equals 14 residues. CDR1 and CDR2 from the germline V gene are SGHDN and FVKESK. CDR3 sequence reads: CASGGQASNSPLHF. DNA of the CDR3: TGTGCCAGCGGCGGTCAGGCGAGTAATTCACCCCTCCACTTT.

This clonotype was observed at least ten times. The rearrangement uses TRBV28 and TRBJ2-5; D perhaps matches TRBD1 (6 bases). Germline V gene data show CDR1 as MDHEN and CDR2 as SYDVKM. Trimming took 6 bases from V and 5 from J, leaving 13 bases between them. This CDR3 is 13 amino acids long. CDR3 region: CASSLGGYETQYF. DNA for the CDR3: TGTGCCAGCAGCTTAGGGGGTTATGAGACCCAGTACTTC.

In regard to this clonotype: A far larger clone is only one base removed, so a read error is likely. V gene TRBV6-1 combines with J gene TRBJ2-3; D is ambiguous. Trimming took off 6 bases at V and 2 bases at J, with 6 bases between the two ends. Looked up from germline, CDR1 is MNHNS and CDR2 is SASEGT. The CDR3 loop spans 12 amino acids. The CDR3, as DNA: TGTGCCAGCAGGGTTTTCACAGATACGCAGTATTTT. It translates to CASRVFTDTQYF.

By share, this clonotype counts as medium-sized (0.01 to 0.1%). The chain joins TRBV12-3 or TRBV12-4 to TRBJ1-6; D not certain. Trimming took off 6 bases at V and 10 bases at J, with 10 bases between the two ends. The CDR3 consists of 12 residues. The CDR3 is CASREGESPLHF. The CDR3 region has the DNA TGTGCCAGCAGGGAGGGAGAATCACCCCTCCACTTT.

In its sample, this clonotype was seen many times. The chain couples TRBV5-4 to TRBJ1-3; D perhaps matches TRBD1 (5 bases). This CDR3 is built from 15 residues. V shed 0 bases and J shed 4 bases, with 11 bases lying between them. Germline V lookup: CDR1 SGHNT, CDR2 YYREEE (reference sequence). The CDR3: CASSLGGQNGNTIYF. The DNA for the CDR3 is TGTGCCAGCAGCTTGGGAGGACAAAACGGAAACACCATATATTTT.